The rows below give T cell receptor beta chains drawn from one sample of a study of CD8+ T cells in alopecia areata. Measured with immunoSEQ multiplex PCR; TCRdb has only the in-frame clones, and not every one. Of about 200,000 clones in the sample, 64% were seen once. Sequencing was performed on CD4+ T cells sorted from blood, taken at approximately week 50, from a patient treated with tofacitinib. The receptors shown here come from a human donor with alopecia areata. The CDR3 runs from the conserved cysteine through the conserved F or W. The order of the fields is D gene, J gene, V gene, clone size, CDR3 protein, CDR3 DNA. A D gene is named only where the DNA matches it firmly. Expanded clones get a size class; other rows say once, few or many, or leave the size out.

.	TRBJ2-6	TRBV14	many	CASSQTSLSGANVLTF	TGTGCCAGCAGCCAAACATCGCTCTCTGGGGCCAACGTCCTGACTTTC
.	TRBJ2-6	TRBV6-6	.	CASTPQGASGANVLTF	TGTGCCAGCACCCCCCAGGGCGCGTCTGGGGCCAACGTCCTGACTTTC
.	TRBJ1-2	TRBV30	.	CAWSGRGAGGYTF	TGTGCCTGGAGTGGTAGGGGCGCGGGTGGCTACACCTTC
.	TRBJ2-5	TRBV29-1	few	CSGGQETQYF	TGCAGCGGCGGACAAGAGACCCAGTACTTC
.	TRBJ1-3	TRBV7-2	.	CASSLDGVNSGNTIYF	TGTGCCAGCAGCTTAGATGGGGTCAACTCTGGAAACACCATATATTTT
.	TRBJ1-2	TRBV30	.	CAWSTGSYGYTF	TGTGCCTGGAGTACAGGGAGCTATGGCTACACCTTC
TRBD2	TRBJ2-3	TRBV7-2	.	CASGLAGGRGTQYF	TGTGCCAGCGGGCTAGCGGGGGGGCGAGGGACGCAGTATTTT
.	TRBJ1-2	TRBV9	.	CASSVVSGRGVTF	TGTGCCAGCAGCGTAGTATCGGGGAGGGGCGTCACCTTC
.	TRBJ1-5	TRBV30	.	CAWSRDPNQPQHF	TGTGCCTGGAGTAGGGACCCCAATCAGCCCCAGCATTTT
.	TRBJ2-1	TRBV5-1	.	CASSWGDTRNNEQFF	TGCGCCAGCAGCTGGGGGGACACTCGGAACAATGAGCAGTTCTTC
TRBD1	TRBJ1-1	TRBV30	few	CAWRGTGPNTEAFF	TGTGCCTGGAGGGGGACAGGGCCGAACACTGAAGCTTTCTTT
.	TRBJ1-5	TRBV30	once	CAWSQGENQPQHF	TGTGCCTGGAGTCAGGGAGAGAATCAGCCCCAGCATTTT
.	TRBJ1-2	TRBV28	.	CASSFLGNGYTF	TGTGCCAGCAGTTTTTTAGGGAACGGCTACACCTTC
TRBD1	TRBJ1-1	TRBV9	.	CASSVDPSTGVRTEAFF	TGTGCCAGCAGCGTAGATCCCTCGACAGGGGTGCGCACTGAAGCTTTCTTT
TRBD1	TRBJ2-6	TRBV5-1	.	CASIPGGAGANVLTF	TGCGCCAGCATCCCAGGGGGCGCTGGGGCCAACGTCCTGACTTTC
TRBD2	TRBJ2-1	TRBV7-2	.	CASSSGGTSINEQFF	TGTGCCAGCAGCTCTGGGGGGACTAGCATAAATGAGCAGTTCTTC
.	TRBJ1-1	TRBV30	.	CAWASLQTYGTEAFF	TGTGCCTGGGCTTCTCTACAGACATATGGGACTGAAGCTTTCTTT
TRBD2	TRBJ2-2	TRBV19	few	CASSIWRERTNTGELFF	TGTGCCAGTAGTATCTGGCGGGAGCGTACGAACACCGGGGAGCTGTTTTTT
.	TRBJ2-7	TRBV15	.	CATSRDEAEQYF	TGTGCCACCAGCAGAGATGAGGCCGAGCAGTACTTC
TRBD1	TRBJ2-3	TRBV29-1	.	CSVEDLTGTGVYTDTQYF	TGCAGCGTTGAAGATCTTACGGGCACAGGGGTTTACACAGATACGCAGTATTTT
TRBD2	TRBJ2-3	TRBV11-2	.	CASSPSLGGNTDTQYF	TGTGCCAGCAGCCCGAGCCTCGGGGGGAACACAGATACGCAGTATTTT
.	TRBJ2-1	TRBV18	few	CASSPRTVANEQFF	TGTGCCAGCTCACCGCGGACAGTTGCTAATGAGCAGTTCTTC
TRBD1	TRBJ1-2	TRBV30	.	CAWSPDRGDYGYTF	TGTGCCTGGAGCCCCGACAGGGGCGACTATGGCTACACCTTC
TRBD1	TRBJ1-4	TRBV29-1	.	CSVGGQGDEKLFF	TGCAGCGTTGGGGGGCAGGGGGATGAAAAACTGTTTTTT
.	TRBJ2-5	TRBV29-1	.	CSVDRQQETQYF	TGCAGCGTTGATCGACAGCAAGAGACCCAGTACTTC
.	TRBJ2-6	TRBV29-1	.	CSVGSRDSGANVLTF	TGCAGCGTTGGTTCGCGGGACTCTGGGGCCAACGTCCTGACTTTC
.	TRBJ2-5	TRBV9	.	CASSVDFASGTQYF	TGTGCCAGCAGCGTAGATTTTGCGTCCGGGACCCAGTACTTC
.	TRBJ2-3	TRBV28	.	CASSLSGDYTDTQYF	TGTGCCAGCAGTTTATCCGGGGATTACACAGATACGCAGTATTTT
TRBD1	TRBJ2-3	TRBV6-1	.	CATIWDRNTDTQYF	TGTGCCACCATATGGGACAGGAACACAGATACGCAGTATTTT
TRBD2	TRBJ2-3	TRBV29-1	.	CSVQSGADTQYF	TGCAGCGTTCAGAGCGGGGCAGATACGCAGTATTTT
.	TRBJ1-1	TRBV29-1	.	CSFLGGGLNTEAFF	TGCAGCTTTCTCGGCGGGGGCTTGAACACTGAAGCTTTCTTT
TRBD1	TRBJ1-6	TRBV6-5	.	CASRGDSYNSPLHF	TGTGCCAGCAGAGGGGACAGCTATAATTCACCCCTCCACTTT
.	TRBJ1-4	TRBV4-1	.	CASSPTGSNLKLFF	TGCGCCAGCAGCCCAACAGGATCCAACTTAAAACTGTTTTTT
.	TRBJ1-1	TRBV7-2	many	CASSFSGLNTEAFF	TGTGCCAGCAGCTTCTCAGGGCTCAACACTGAAGCTTTCTTT
.	TRBJ2-5	TRBV15	.	CATSRPPGAAETQYF	TGTGCCACCAGCAGACCCCCAGGGGCGGCAGAGACCCAGTACTTC
.	TRBJ2-5	TRBV29-1	few	CSVAPGRAAQYF	TGCAGCGTGGCCCCTGGCAGGGCGGCCCAGTACTTC
.	TRBJ1-2	TRBV30	once	CAWSEVPDNYGYTF	TGTGCCTGGAGTGAAGTCCCAGACAACTATGGCTACACCTTC
.	TRBJ1-2	TRBV6-5	.	CASSSKTGPNHGYTF	TGTGCCAGCAGTTCCAAAACCGGGCCAAACCATGGCTACACCTTC
.	TRBJ1-4	TRBV25-1	.	CASSELGRSTNEKLFF	TGTGCCAGCAGTGAATTAGGACGGTCAACTAATGAAAAACTGTTTTTT
.	TRBJ1-2	TRBV30	.	CAWSLGALMNGYTF	TGTGCCTGGTCTCTAGGGGCATTAATGAATGGCTACACCTTC
.	TRBJ1-1	TRBV30	.	CAWNSLSTEAFF	TGTGCCTGGAACTCGCTCAGTACTGAAGCTTTCTTT
.	TRBJ2-4	TRBV30	.	CAGERGAKNIQYF	TGTGCCGGGGAGAGGGGAGCCAAAAACATTCAGTACTTC
.	TRBJ2-6	TRBV4-3	.	CASSQGRAVGRSGANVLTF	TGCGCCAGCAGCCAAGGGAGAGCCGTAGGTCGCTCTGGGGCCAACGTCCTGACTTTC
.	TRBJ1-2	TRBV6-1	.	CASSEEVGSLGYTF	TGTGCCAGCAGTGAAGAGGTGGGGAGCTTGGGCTACACCTTC
.	TRBJ1-5	TRBV19	.	CASRISTLGSNQPQHF	TGTGCCAGTAGGATTTCAACACTGGGTAGCAATCAGCCCCAGCATTTT
.	TRBJ1-2	TRBV14	once	CASSQTTGINYGYTF	TGTGCCAGCAGCCAAACAACCGGAATTAACTATGGCTACACCTTC
TRBD1	TRBJ1-6	TRBV30	.	CAWGTGGSPLHF	TGTGCCTGGGGGACAGGGGGGTCACCCCTCCACTTT